This passage covers 19 T cell receptor beta chains from one sample sequenced in a study of blood T cell repertoires in COVID-19. Here immunoSEQ multiplex PCR was the method, and the copy in TCRdb shows in-frame clones only, minus some. This table holds just under 350,000 clones, approximately 89% found once. The sequenced sample was peripheral blood. The receptor source for this set is a woman aged 18-35 years who had recovered from COVID-19.

J is TRBJ2-7 and V is TRBV7-9; no clear D. Germline V CDR1 and CDR2: SEHNR, FQNEAQ (reference sequence). CDR3 size: 12 residues. V gave up 1 base and J gave up 7 bases, with 8 bases separating them. The CDR3 loop reads CASSLDSREQYV. CDR3 bases: TGTGCCAGCAGCTTAGACAGCAGGGAGCAGTACGTC.

CDR3 in amino acids: CASSFTGTGLSYEQYV. The DNA for the CDR3 is TGTGCCAGCAGTTTCACCGGGACAGGGTTGTCATACGAGCAGTACGTC. The V call is TRBV6-2 or TRBV6-3, the J call TRBJ2-7, with TRBD1 identical over 9 bases. CDR1 MNHEY and CDR2 SVGEGT come from the germline V gene. CDR3 length: 16 amino acids. V dropped 4 bases and J dropped 4; count of bases not matched to a gene: 11.

The rearrangement joins TRBV3-1 (or the pseudogene TRBV3-2) to TRBJ2-1; TRBD1 might be the D (6 bases). Germline CDR1 LGHDT, CDR2 YNNKEL (reference sequence). This CDR3 contains 15 residues. V was cut by 4 bases and J by 1 base, with 11 bases left in between. In DNA, the CDR3 is TGTGCCAGCAGCCCCCAGGGGCGGTCCTACAATGAGCAGTTCTTC. It codes for CASSPQGRSYNEQFF.

The chain recombines TRBV11-2 with TRBJ2-2, with 7 nucleotides matching TRBD2. CDR1 and CDR2 from the germline V gene are SGHAT and FQNNGV. The CDR3 consists of 15 residues. Trimming removed 1 base from V and 3 bases from J; junction bases left unmatched: 2. DNA of the CDR3: TGTGCCAGCAGCTTAGGTAGCGGGTACACCGGGGAGCTGTTTTTT. Amino acids: CASSLGSGYTGELFF.

The gene calls are TRBV7-9 and TRBJ1-5; weak D call: TRBD1 (5 bases). This CDR3 region has 17 residues. V lost 1 base, J lost 0 bases, and 13 bases lay in between. The germline V gene encodes CDR1 SEHNR and CDR2 FQNEAQ (reference sequence). DNA for the CDR3: TGTGCCAGCAGCTTAGGACGGGGGGAATATAGCAATCAGCCCCAGCATTTT. Translated, it gives CASSLGRGEYSNQPQHF.

CDR3 loop: CASSQDYQGNQPQHF. DNA of the CDR3: TGCGCCAGCAGCCAAGATTATCAGGGCAATCAGCCCCAGCATTTT. The J gene is TRBJ1-5, the V gene TRBV4-3; D unclear. The germline V gene has CDR1 LGHNA and CDR2 YSLEER. The CDR3 is made up of 15 amino acids. The V end was cut by 0 bases, the J end by 2 bases, with 8 bases between.

The chain combines TRBV19 with TRBJ1-2, with TRBD1 matching over 7 bases. The CDR3 is made up of 14 amino acids. With V trimmed by 5 bases and J by 2 bases, 5 bases remained unmatched. Germline V CDR1 and CDR2: LNHDA, SQIVND (reference sequence). CDR3 sequence: CASSFQGVNYGYTF. The CDR3 DNA is TGTGCCAGTAGTTTCCAGGGGGTAAACTATGGCTACACCTTC.

J is TRBJ1-2 and V is TRBV4-1, with 9 positions matching TRBD1. Trimming removed 3 bases from V and 4 bases from J; junction bases left unmatched: 0. The CDR3 extends over 13 amino acids. Germline V CDR1 and CDR2: MGHRA, YSYEKL. CDR3 sequence: CASSQTGGYGYTF. In nucleotides, the CDR3 is TGCGCCAGCAGCCAGACAGGGGGCTATGGCTACACCTTC.

V and J are TRBV21-1 and TRBJ2-7; the tabulated D call, TRBD1, remains unverified against the DNA. TRBV21-1 is noted as a pseudogene. This CDR3 contains 13 residues. The CDR3 DNA reads as TGTGCCAGCAGCTTACATGACAGGAGCGAGCAGTACGTC. Protein: CASSLHDRSEQYV.

This chain uses TRBV4-3 with TRBJ2-7, with TRBD2 matching 10 bases. The CDR3 is made up of 14 amino acids. The V gene's germline CDR1 is LGHNA and CDR2 YSLEER. Germline trimming cut 0 bases from V and 6 bases from J; bases unmatched to any gene: 2. This CDR3 reads CASSQEGLAVEQYV. DNA of the CDR3: TGCGCCAGCAGCCAAGAAGGACTAGCGGTCGAGCAGTACGTC.

The chain has TRBV6-1 and TRBJ2-6, with D possibly matching TRBD1 (5 bases). CDR3 size: 18 residues. V gave up 2 bases and J gave up 0 bases, with 14 bases separating them. Germline lookup yields CDR1 MNHNS and CDR2 SASEGT. CDR3 nucleotide sequence: TGTGCCAGCAGTGAACGGGCAGGGTTCCTCTCTGGGGCCAACGTCCTGACTTTC. Translating gives CASSERAGFLSGANVLTF.

V and J are TRBV9 and TRBJ2-1; 10 bases match TRBD2. Germline assignment: CDR1 SGDLS and CDR2 YYNGEE. The V segment lost 1 base and the J segment 10 bases; nucleotides outside the gene matches: 5. The CDR3 is made up of 14 amino acids. CDR3 in DNA: TGTGCCAGCAGCGTATCCCCTAGCGGGAGCGAGCAGTTCTTC. Translation: CASSVSPSGSEQFF.

This clone is a singleton in its sample. This chain links TRBV4-2 with TRBJ1-1, with 8 bases matching TRBD1. The V segment lost 6 bases and the J segment 3 bases; nucleotides outside the gene matches: 12. The length of the CDR3 is 16 residues. CDR1 and CDR2 from the germline V gene are LGHNA and YNFKEQ. The CDR3 DNA follows: TGTGCCAGCAGGCCGACGGACAGGGCTCTCTACACTGAAGCTTTCTTT. Its translation: CASRPTDRALYTEAFF.

The J gene is TRBJ2-6, the V gene TRBV29-1; D possibly corresponds to TRBD1 (6 bases). The CDR3 is 14 amino acids. The V end was cut by 7 bases, the J end by 3 bases, with 13 bases between. CDR1 SQVTM and CDR2 ANQGSEA come from the germline V gene. The CDR3 nucleotides are TGCAGCGCCCAATCAGGGGTTGGGGCCAACGTCCTGACTTTC. Translating gives CSAQSGVGANVLTF.

The CDR3 DNA reads TGTGCCTGGAAGGACAGGGTTAACAATCAGCCCCAGCATTTT. Translation: CAWKDRVNNQPQHF. The chain is built from TRBV30 and TRBJ1-5; 8 nucleotides align to TRBD1. V was pared by 4 bases and J by 3 bases, with 5 bases of the junction left unmatched. The CDR3 loop spans 14 amino acids. The germline CDR1 and CDR2 sequences are GTSNPN and SVGIG (reference sequence).

This clone was observed a single time. The rearrangement joins TRBV21-1 to TRBJ2-1; TRBD2 was called by the table and not checked on the DNA. TRBV21-1 is a pseudogene segment. There are 16 residues in the CDR3. CDR3 sequence (DNA): TGTGCCAGCAGCAGGTCCCCTAGCGGGAGGTGCAATGAGCAGTTCTTC. Residues: CASSRSPSGRCNEQFF.

The genes are TRBV21-1 and TRBJ1-3; the table's D call TRBD1 went unverified against the DNA. TRBV21-1 is a known pseudogene. The CDR3 is 17 residues long. The CDR3 sequence is CASSKAPADNSGNTIYF. The CDR3, as DNA: TGTGCCAGCAGCAAAGCCCCGGCAGACAACTCTGGAAACACCATATATTTT.

The rearrangement joins TRBV23-1 to TRBJ1-5; D possibly corresponds to TRBD1 (5 bases). TRBV23-1 is assigned to the ORF class and has an uncertain function. Trimming removed 0 bases at V and 0 bases at J, with 12 bases between. The CDR3 is made up of 17 amino acids. The CDR3 DNA reads as TGCGCCAGCAGTCAATCGTCCTCAGGGTATAGCAATCAGCCCCAGCATTTT. This encodes CASSQSSSGYSNQPQHF.

The chain is built from TRBV19 and TRBJ2-3; tentative D call: TRBD1 (6 bases). The V end was cut by 7 bases, the J end by 2 bases, with 13 bases between. The germline CDR1 and CDR2 sequences are LNHDA and SQIVND (reference sequence). The CDR3 extends over 14 amino acids. CDR3 DNA sequence: TGTGCCAGTAAACAGGGATTTTCCACAGATACGCAGTATTTT. Protein product: CASKQGFSTDTQYF.